This section outlines one TCR beta chain sequence together with its context. Its target antigen remains unknown. Base qualities are not recorded, but no much larger clone differs from it by a single base. Genomic DNA was extracted with the Qiagen DNeasy kit from unsorted PBMCs and from negatively selected CD4+ and CD8+ fractions. Using primers that anneal to V and J segments, immunoSEQ multiplex PCR amplified the TCR beta CDR3 regions. A synthetic immune receptor repertoire was used to minimize amplification bias, and any residual bias was removed computationally once sequencing was done. As for the authors' bioinformatics: Repertoire diversity was quantified as the Shannon entropy index using custom Python scripts. Unsorted, CD4+ and CD8+ repertoires were analyzed separately, except for combined analyses in which CD4+ and CD8+ sequences were merged in silico. TCRdb limited this immuneACCESS table to in-frame rearrangements with V and J called. A share of clones is missing; checked studies link under half to unresolved V genes, and the rest is unexplained. V, J and clone size reflect that table, while D and trimming were determined from the DNA. The sample table lists 23,000 or so clones, about 86% of them with a count of one. The top ten hold about 7% of the sample.

This sample stems from a study of PD-1 blockade in classical Hodgkin lymphoma (dated by TCRdb to about 2020). Turning to the overall study: A peripheral blood immune signature of response to PD-1 blockade in classical Hodgkin lymphoma was defined using TCR beta sequencing and CyTOF. General conclusions and limits of the study: Newly diagnosed patients were reported to have lower baseline TCR diversity than healthy donors, and relapsed/refractory patients were reported to have lower baseline TCR diversity still. The study was limited to a single clinical trial cohort, and causes of repertoire differences, possibly disease activity or prior therapy, remained undefined.

Read against the paper, the sample's time point label means: newly diagnosed, previously untreated cHL patient sample. Magnetic negative selection with a Miltenyi CD8+ T cell isolation kit was used to purify CD8+ T cells from thawed PBMCs. As a comparison group for the relapsed/refractory trial patients, PBMCs were sequenced from patients with newly diagnosed, previously untreated classical Hodgkin lymphoma. After peripheral blood was drawn into 8 mL Vacutainer Cell Preparation Tubes, PBMCs were isolated by centrifugation and then cryopreserved. Purified CD4+ and CD8+ fractions were prepared only for cases where an additional PBMC sample was available. Magnetically labelled cells were depleted on LS columns in a quadroMACS separator, and the flow-through was collected as the purified fraction. CDR1 and CDR2, per the germline V gene, are MDHEN and SYDVKM. The CDR3 numbers 14 residues from cysteine through phenylalanine. This entry keeps only the CDR3 DNA: 42 bases, framed from base 1. The junction shows trimming of 3 bases on V and 4 bases on J, plus 11 bases between the germline ends.

The sample consisted of CD8+ T cells from blood. Recombination connected TRBV28 to TRBJ2-3, with an unclear D gene assignment. This TCR came from a human donor with classical Hodgkin lymphoma. In nucleotide form, the sequence is TGTGCCAGCAGTTTGGGTGCGCTTTCAGATACGCAGTATTTT. Translated, it gives CASSLGALSDTQYF.